This T cell receptor (beta chain) originates from a study of glioma-infiltrating T cells. Study-wide findings and caveats: Tissue and blood shared very few CDR3 sequences. Non-neoplastic patients had below-expected tissue-blood divergence, while all gliomas exceeded expectation.

The iRepertoire nested amplicon-rescue multiplex PCR amplified TCR alpha and beta CDR3s from RNA. For one-step reverse transcription and amplification, about 85-400 ng of tissue mRNA or PBMC total RNA was used. In TCRdb, the multiplex PCR reads were re-called with MiXCR into one record per CDR3 protein. The sample holds about 190,000 distinct CDR3 sequences, approximately 30% seen once. This clonotype appeared many times. Its cognate antigen is unknown. Sequenced material: glioma tissue, nonneoplastic brain tissue, or PBMCs (not recorded which). This clonotype was sampled from a human donor with low-grade glioma or glioblastoma, undergoing nonglioma brain surgery, or in good health (not recorded which).

CDR3 amino acids: CASSHQGANTQYF. CDR3 coding DNA: TGCGCCAGCAGCCACCAGGGGGCAAATACGCAGTATTTT. The chain couples TRBV4-1 to TRBJ2-3; 8 nucleotides match TRBD1. J gave up 7 bases and V 3 bases, and 3 bases lay outside the gene matches. The CDR3 length is 13 residues. Germline V gene sequence: CDR1 MGHRA, CDR2 YSYEKL.